The 27 T cell receptor beta chains below come from one sample, sequenced in a study of early T cells in non-severe SARS-CoV-2 infection. Via MiXCR, TCRdb re-called the 5' RACE reads, giving one row per CDR3 protein. The table has about 29,000 distinct CDR3 sequences, over 3.5% seen once; the top ten hold 5.5% to 7.5%. The sequencing sample was made of whole blood. These receptor sequences come from an adult who was a healthcare worker with PCR-confirmed SARS-CoV-2 infection or an uninfected control (not recorded which).

Many counts were recorded for this clonotype. The chain is built from TRBV20-1 and TRBJ2-7; D perhaps matches TRBD2 (6 bases). CDR3 size: 13 residues. In germline, CDR1 is DFQATT, CDR2 SNEGSKA (reference sequence). The ends were cut back, 5 bases at V and 2 bases at J, with 13 bases in the middle. CDR3 coding DNA: TGCAGTGCTCCTCGGAGGGGCACCTACGAGCAGTACTTC. Translated: CSAPRRGTYEQYF.

This clonotype was seen ten or more times. The rearrangement uses TRBV20-1 and TRBJ1-4; D call uncertain. The CDR3 is made up of 15 amino acids. CDR1 and CDR2 (germline): DFQATT, SNEGSKA (reference sequence). V was clipped by 1 base and J by 4 bases, with 13 bases between them. This CDR3 reads CSARVPGLSNEKLFF. The CDR3 nucleotides read TGCAGTGCTAGAGTTCCTGGCTTGAGTAATGAAAAACTGTTTTTT.

This clonotype was recorded many times. The chain links TRBV12-3 or TRBV12-4 to TRBJ1-1; 11 bases are a match to TRBD1. Trimming cost V 7 bases and J 6 bases; bases outside gene matches: 7. The CDR3 extends over 14 amino acids. In DNA, the CDR3 is TGTGCCAGCACCTCGGGACAGGGGGGACCTGAAGCTTTCTTT. This sequence encodes CASTSGQGGPEAFF.

J is TRBJ1-1 and V is TRBV7-3; D gene uncertain. The CDR3 extends over 14 amino acids. With 4 bases removed from V and 1 base from J, the gap between germline ends came to 10 bases. Germline lookup yields CDR1 SGHTA and CDR2 FQGTGA. CDR3 amino acids: CASSSRTRNTEAFF. CDR3 nucleotide sequence: TGTGCCAGCAGCTCGAGGACTAGGAACACTGAAGCTTTCTTT.

This clonotype was picked up many times. The rearrangement joins TRBV20-1 to TRBJ1-5; the D is unclear. Germline values: CDR1 DFQATT, CDR2 SNEGSKA (reference sequence). CDR3 size: 13 residues. V gave up 3 bases and J gave up 0 bases, with 6 bases separating them. CDR3 coding DNA: TGCAGTGCTAGGGATTATAGCAATCAGCCCCAGCATTTT. Translated: CSARDYSNQPQHF.

This clonotype was counted ten times or more. J is TRBJ2-5 and V is TRBV7-2; TRBD2 is a possible D gene (5 bases). Deletions cut 6 bases from V and 3 bases from J, with 14 bases between. Germline lookup yields CDR1 SGHTA and CDR2 FQGNSA. This CDR3 is built from 14 residues. CDR3 loop: CASRLSVGKETQYF. DNA for the CDR3: TGTGCCAGCAGACTCAGCGTCGGGAAAGAGACCCAGTACTTC.

In its sample, this clonotype was seen many times. The CDR3 bases are TGTGCCAGCAGCTTAGTGCTGAGCTCCTACAATGAGCAGTTCTTC. Its translation: CASSLVLSSYNEQFF. The chain has TRBV7-9 and TRBJ2-1; no definite D call. V was clipped by 1 base and J by 0 bases, with 7 bases between them. CDR3 size: 15 residues. Germline CDR1 SEHNR, CDR2 FQNEAQ (reference sequence).

The sample holds many counts of this clonotype. This chain joins TRBV5-1 and TRBJ2-1, with D hard to call. CDR1 is SGHRS and CDR2 is YFSETQ in the germline V gene. The CDR3 sequence is 14 residues long. Trimming removed 1 base at V and 4 bases at J, with 9 bases between. The CDR3 loop reads CASSLPDPYNEQFF. The CDR3 DNA sequence: TGCGCCAGCAGCTTGCCGGACCCATACAATGAGCAGTTCTTC.

This clonotype was counted ten times or more. The CDR3 sequence is CASTILAGRDEQFF. DNA for the CDR3: TGTGCCAGCACCATCCTAGCGGGGAGAGATGAGCAGTTCTTC. This chain connects TRBV13 to TRBJ2-1, with 9 bases that match TRBD2. After removal of 7 bases from V and 8 bases from J, the junction contained 9 bases not matched to a gene. Germline CDR1 reads PRHDT; CDR2 reads FYEKMQ (reference sequence). The CDR3 loop spans 14 amino acids.

This clonotype was observed at least ten times. The rearrangement links TRBV29-1 to TRBJ1-4, with D tentatively TRBD1 (5 bases). From germline, CDR1 is SQVTM and CDR2 ANQGSEA. Trimming stripped 4 bases from V and 1 base from J, with 7 bases between. The length of the CDR3 is 13 residues. CDR3 sequence (DNA): TGCAGCGTTGTCCAGGGAACTAATGAAAAACTGTTTTTT. Protein sequence: CSVVQGTNEKLFF.

The V and J genes are TRBV19 and TRBJ2-5; the match to TRBD2 covers 13 bases. The CDR3 is 18 residues long. V lost 3 bases, J lost 4 bases, and 11 bases stayed unmatched. Germline values: CDR1 LNHDA, CDR2 SQIVND (reference sequence). CDR3 coding DNA: TGTGCCAGTAGTATTTTTACTAGCGGGAGGGCCAGGTCAGAGACCCAGTACTTC. Its translation is CASSIFTSGRARSETQYF.

This clonotype was seen at least ten times. The J gene is TRBJ2-7, the V gene TRBV7-6; 9 bases match TRBD2. The CDR3 covers 14 residues. Losses at the gene ends were 5 bases for V and 2 bases for J; bases not matched to a gene: 4. Germline CDR1 and CDR2: SGHVS and FNYEAQ. CDR3 protein: CASSASGTAYEQYF. CDR3 nucleotide sequence: TGTGCCAGCAGCGCTAGCGGGACAGCCTACGAGCAGTACTTC.

In its sample, this clonotype was seen many times. CDR3 amino acids: CASSQDWNRVNEKLFF. The CDR3 nucleotides are TGCGCCAGCAGCCAAGATTGGAACAGGGTTAATGAAAAACTGTTTTTT. V gene TRBV4-3 combines with J gene TRBJ1-4; D is possibly TRBD1 (6 bases). CDR3 length: 16 residues. Per germline, CDR1 LGHNA and CDR2 YSLEER. Trimming stripped 0 bases from V and 4 bases from J, with 12 bases between.

This clonotype appeared a few times. The chain recombines TRBV4-1 with TRBJ2-5; D gene unclear. CDR3 size: 13 residues. In germline, CDR1 is MGHRA, CDR2 YSYEKL. The germline V and J ends were trimmed by 4 bases and 0 bases, with 6 bases remaining between them. The CDR3 DNA is TGCGCCAGCAGCCCCATAAACCAAGAGACCCAGTACTTC. It encodes CASSPINQETQYF.

This clonotype was picked up many times. The J gene is TRBJ1-1, the V gene TRBV7-2, with 7 bases fitting TRBD1. The CDR3 contains 14 residues. The V gene end was trimmed by 3 bases and the J gene end by 1 base; junction bases not matched to a gene: 2. The V gene's germline CDR1 is SGHTA and CDR2 FQGNSA. CDR3 sequence (DNA): TGTGCCAGCAGCTTGGGACAGCCGAACACTGAAGCTTTCTTT. It is translated as CASSLGQPNTEAFF.

This clonotype was observed at least ten times. The rearrangement joins TRBV6-5 to TRBJ1-4; the match to TRBD1 covers 8 bases. Trimming took 5 bases from V and 6 from J; bases not matched to a gene: 5. The V gene's germline CDR1 is MNHEY and CDR2 SVGAGI. The CDR3 runs 14 residues. CDR3 bases: TGTGCCAGCAGTCGACAGGGGTCTTATGAAAAACTGTTTTTT. It translates to CASSRQGSYEKLFF.

J is TRBJ2-2 and V is TRBV19, with D perhaps given as TRBD1 or TRBD2 (5 bases each). The CDR3 contains 16 residues. Trimming removed 7 bases from V and 2 bases from J, with 17 bases in between. The germline V gene has CDR1 LNHDA and CDR2 SQIVND (reference sequence). The CDR3 sequence: CASIPGAAPNTGELFF. The CDR3, as DNA: TGTGCCAGTATCCCCGGGGCGGCACCAAACACCGGGGAGCTGTTTTTT.

The chain couples TRBV10-3 to TRBJ2-7; the match to TRBD2 covers 11 bases. With 3 bases clipped from V and 1 base from J, the junction kept 8 bases outside the gene matches. CDR1 is ENHRY and CDR2 is SYGVKD in the germline V gene. CDR3 length: 17 amino acids. The CDR3 sequence is CAISELAGVRGSYEQYF. DNA for the CDR3: TGTGCCATCAGTGAACTAGCGGGAGTGCGCGGGTCCTACGAGCAGTACTTC.

In this sample, this clonotype turned up many times. The rearrangement uses TRBV6-6 and TRBJ1-4; tentatively, D is TRBD1 (6 bases). CDR1 is MNHNY, CDR2 SVGAGI, per germline (reference sequence). V was trimmed by 2 bases and J by 6 bases, leaving 13 bases between them. The length of the CDR3 is 15 residues. The CDR3 here is CASSYRIGGHEKLFF. CDR3 nucleotide sequence: TGTGCCAGCAGTTACCGGATAGGGGGACATGAAAAACTGTTTTTT.

There are many counts of this clonotype. The gene calls are TRBV4-1 and TRBJ2-7; 7 bases match TRBD2. The length of the CDR3 is 16 residues. Trimming removed 3 bases from V and 2 bases from J; junction bases left unmatched: 10. Per germline, CDR1 MGHRA and CDR2 YSYEKL. The chain's CDR3 is CASSQAPSGHPYEQYF. CDR3 DNA sequence: TGCGCCAGCAGCCAGGCGCCTAGCGGTCACCCCTACGAGCAGTACTTC.

This clonotype was counted a few times. The chain combines TRBV5-1 with TRBJ2-1; D gene uncertain. V lost 2 bases and J lost 8, with 14 bases in between. This CDR3 has 14 residues. CDR1 SGHRS and CDR2 YFSETQ come from the germline V gene. As DNA, the CDR3 is TGCGCCAGCAGCTTAAACCCTGGTTTAGATGAGCAGTTCTTC. Translated: CASSLNPGLDEQFF.

The V and J genes are TRBV15 and TRBJ2-7, with 14 bases matching TRBD2. The V and J ends lost 1 base and 9 bases, in that order; junction bases with no gene match: 5. Germline CDR1 reads LNHNV; CDR2 reads YYDKDF (reference sequence). The CDR3 is 15 amino acids. The CDR3: CATSRGGTSGSSQYF. The CDR3 DNA reads TGTGCCACCAGCAGAGGGGGGACTAGCGGGAGTTCGCAGTACTTC.

The rearrangement joins TRBV2 to TRBJ2-2; TRBD1 matches 8 bases. The V segment lost 5 bases and the J segment 7 bases; nucleotides outside the gene matches: 6. Germline CDR1 SNHLY, CDR2 FYNNEI. The CDR3 covers 14 residues. Here the CDR3 DNA reads TGTGCCAGCAGTCTCGGACAGGGTTACGGGGAGCTGTTTTTT. It encodes CASSLGQGYGELFF.

The chain employs TRBV5-4 and TRBJ2-5; perhaps D is TRBD1 or TRBD2 (7 bases each). Trimming took off 4 bases at V and 1 base at J, with 23 bases between the two ends. This CDR3 is built from 18 residues. In germline, CDR1 is SGHNT, CDR2 YYREEE (reference sequence). CDR3 in DNA: TGTGCCAGCAGCAGGGACAGAGGACTAGTGGCATCCCAAGAGACCCAGTACTTC. Its translation is CASSRDRGLVASQETQYF.

This clonotype appeared a few times. One end of the junction is discordant with germline, which a read error may explain. J is TRBJ2-1 and V is TRBV7-7, with unresolved D. CDR1 and CDR2 (germline): SSHAT, FNYEAQ (reference sequence). This CDR3 is built from 13 residues. CDR3 amino acids: CASSLSPYNEQFF. CDR3 nucleotide sequence: TGTGCTAGCAGCTTATCTCCGTACAATGAGCAGTTCTTC.

This clonotype was observed many times. V usage is TRBV29-1 and J usage is TRBJ1-1; D is perhaps TRBD1 (5 bases). V shed 3 bases and J shed 6 bases, with 17 bases lying between them. This CDR3 spans 14 amino acids. The germline V gene encodes CDR1 SQVTM and CDR2 ANQGSEA. The CDR3 sequence: CSVDRGPGGAEAFF. For the CDR3, the DNA is TGCAGCGTTGATAGAGGGCCTGGAGGGGCTGAAGCTTTCTTT.

This clonotype was detected many times. V and J are TRBV5-1 and TRBJ2-3; TRBD2 matches 10 bases. This CDR3 contains 17 residues. After removal of 2 bases from V and 2 bases from J, the junction contained 8 bases not matched to a gene. The germline V gene has CDR1 SGHRS and CDR2 YFSETQ. CDR3 protein: CASSLLIAGGPTDTQYF. DNA of the CDR3: TGCGCCAGCAGCTTACTAATAGCGGGGGGTCCCACAGATACGCAGTATTTT. The full variable domain, in which reference TRBV5-1 and TRBJ2-3 provide the parts outside the CDR3, is KAGVTQTPRYLIKTRGQQVTLSCSPISGHRSVSWYQQTPGQGLQFLFEYFSETQRNKGNFPGRFSGRQFSNSRSEMNVSTLELGDSALYLCASSLLIAGGPTDTQYFGPGTRLTVL.